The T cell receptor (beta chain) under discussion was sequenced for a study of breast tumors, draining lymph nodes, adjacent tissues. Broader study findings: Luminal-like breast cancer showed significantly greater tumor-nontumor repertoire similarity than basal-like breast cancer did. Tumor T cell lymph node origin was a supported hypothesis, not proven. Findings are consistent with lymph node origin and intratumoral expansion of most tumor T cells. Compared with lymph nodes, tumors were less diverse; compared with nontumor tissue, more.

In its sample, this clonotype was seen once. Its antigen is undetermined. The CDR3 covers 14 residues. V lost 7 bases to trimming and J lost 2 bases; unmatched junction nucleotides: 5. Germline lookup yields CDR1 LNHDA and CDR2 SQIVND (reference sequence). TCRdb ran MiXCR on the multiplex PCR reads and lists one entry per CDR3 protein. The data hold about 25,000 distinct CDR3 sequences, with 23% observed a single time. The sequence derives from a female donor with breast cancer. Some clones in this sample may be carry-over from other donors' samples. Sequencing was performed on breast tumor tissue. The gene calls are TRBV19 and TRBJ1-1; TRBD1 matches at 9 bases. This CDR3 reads CASTQDRGNTEAFF. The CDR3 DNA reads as TGTGCCAGTACCCAGGACAGGGGAAACACTGAAGCTTTCTTT.